One and the same sample provided the 20 T cell receptor beta chains below, sequenced in a study of blood T cell repertoires in COVID-19. TCRdb's table, derived via immunoSEQ multiplex PCR, lists solely in-frame clones and lacks some. The sample has 110,000 to 150,000 clones, almost 90% seen once. Source material: peripheral blood. These receptors originate from a woman in her fifties or sixties with acute or convalescent COVID-19.

This clone has just one count. The CDR3 DNA is TGCGCCAGCAGCTTGGGGGGGCAGGAAAGTCAGCCCCAGCATTTT. Translating it yields CASSLGGQESQPQHF. The V call is TRBV5-1, the J call TRBJ1-5; perhaps TRBD1 as D (6 bases). CDR1 and CDR2 (germline): SGHRS, YFSETQ. The CDR3 has 15 amino acids. The V end lost 0 bases, the J end lost 6 bases, and 13 bases lay between the germline ends.

Only a few counts were recorded for this clone. The chain has TRBV11-3 and TRBJ2-1; TRBD1 agrees at 8 bases. V gave up 0 bases and J gave up 1 base; unmatched junction bases: 8. The CDR3 runs to 18 residues. CDR1 and CDR2 from the germline V gene are SGHNT and YENEEA. The CDR3: CASSLDQGGTGSYNEQFF. The DNA of the CDR3 is TGTGCCAGCAGCTTAGATCAAGGGGGGACAGGATCCTACAATGAGCAGTTCTTC.

The chain combines TRBV7-9 with TRBJ1-2; TRBD1 might be the D (5 bases). Trimming shortened V by 5 bases and J by 2 bases, and 15 bases separated the two germline ends. The CDR3 consists of 15 residues. The germline V gene has CDR1 SEHNR and CDR2 FQNEAQ (reference sequence). The CDR3 bases are TGTGCCAGCAGCCCACCCAGGGCTCCGAACTATGGCTACACCTTC. It codes for CASSPPRAPNYGYTF.

The DNA for the CDR3 is TGTGCCAGCAGTCTAGTCCGTGATAATTCACCCCTCCACTTT. It encodes CASSLVRDNSPLHF. The J gene is TRBJ1-6, the V gene TRBV6-2 or TRBV6-3; no reliable D call. The CDR3 spans 14 residues. V was pared by 5 bases and J by 5 bases, with 10 bases between. Germline V CDR1 and CDR2: MNHEY, SVGEGT.

This chain uses TRBV10-1 with TRBJ2-5; D gene uncertain. CDR1 is WNHNN, CDR2 SYGVQD, per germline (reference sequence). This CDR3 has 15 amino acids. The V gene lost 3 bases and the J gene lost 4 bases, with 15 bases spanning the gap. CDR3 in amino acids: CASSDRQLHRETQYF. In DNA, the CDR3 is TGCGCCAGCAGTGACCGTCAACTCCATCGAGAGACCCAGTACTTC.

The V gene is TRBV9, the J gene TRBJ1-5, with D possibly TRBD1 on 6 matching bases. V lost 0 bases and J 16 bases, leaving 20 bases between the germline ends. The germline gives CDR1 SGDLS, CDR2 YYNGEE. This CDR3 is built from 14 residues. The CDR3 DNA reads TGTGCCAGCAGCGTAGCTCCGGACAGCGGCGCTTCCCATTTT. It is translated as CASSVAPDSGASHF.

V is TRBV5-1 and J is TRBJ2-5, with 8 bases identical to TRBD1. Germline V gene data show CDR1 as SGHRS and CDR2 as YFSETQ. Trimming cost V 2 bases and J 5 bases; bases outside gene matches: 8. The CDR3 is made up of 15 amino acids. CDR3: CASSFLTGEGETQYF. The CDR3 region has the DNA TGCGCCAGCAGCTTTTTGACAGGGGAAGGGGAGACCCAGTACTTC.

In regard to this clone: One junction end does not reproduce the germline sequence, and a read error may be involved. The rearrangement joins TRBV4-2 to TRBJ2-7; TRBD2 matches 12 bases. Germline CDR1 and CDR2: LGHNA and YNFKEQ. The CDR3 contains 16 residues. This CDR3 is CASSQGGRTSGAPLNF. The CDR3, as DNA: TGTGCCAGCAGCCAAGGGGGGAGGACTAGCGGGGCCCCATTGAACTTC.

V is TRBV9 and J is TRBJ1-1; D might be TRBD1 (5 bases). The CDR3 is made up of 16 amino acids. With 3 bases removed from V and 8 bases from J, the gap between germline ends came to 23 bases. Germline CDR1 and CDR2: SGDLS and YYNGEE. In DNA, the CDR3 is TGTGCCAGCAGCGCCACAGGACGCGTGGTATCCGCCGAAGCTTTCTTT. Residues: CASSATGRVVSAEAFF.

V is TRBV6-5 and J is TRBJ1-4; TRBD1 matches at 7 bases. The V segment lost 2 bases and the J segment 5 bases; nucleotides outside the gene matches: 2. This CDR3 is 14 amino acids long. Germline lookup yields CDR1 MNHEY and CDR2 SVGAGI. Here the CDR3 reads CASSYGTVNEKLFF. The DNA of the CDR3 is TGTGCCAGCAGTTACGGGACAGTGAATGAAAAACTGTTTTTT.

As regards this clone: The DNA is omitted, as the CDR3 cannot be located on it reliably, and the CDR3 follows TCRdb's listing. This rearrangement joins TRBV6-5 to TRBJ2-7; TRBD2, the table's D call, lacks a check against the DNA. The CDR3 length equals 15 residues, ends included. Germline-derived CDR1 and CDR2 are MNHEY and SVGAGI. CDR3 in amino acids: CASSSSGGQFYEQYF.

The chain links TRBV5-5 to TRBJ2-1; a possible D gene is TRBD1 (5 bases). CDR1 SGHKS and CDR2 YYEKEE come from the germline V gene (reference sequence). Trimming cost V 4 bases and J 6 bases, with 17 bases left between them. This CDR3 contains 15 residues. Here the CDR3 reads CASSLGLAGFNEQFF. The CDR3 DNA reads TGTGCCAGCAGCCTGGGTTTGGCAGGGTTCAATGAGCAGTTCTTC.

The J gene is TRBJ2-3, the V gene TRBV10-3, with 9 bases matching TRBD2. Trimming took 7 bases from V and 2 from J; bases not matched to a gene: 4. The CDR3 length is 14 residues. Germline lookup yields CDR1 ENHRY and CDR2 SYGVKD. Here the CDR3 reads CAIKRGEVTDTQYF. CDR3 in DNA: TGTGCCATCAAGCGGGGGGAGGTCACAGATACGCAGTATTTT.

The chain employs TRBV10-3 and TRBJ1-1, with D uncertain. The germline V gene encodes CDR1 ENHRY and CDR2 SYGVKD. Trimming removed 3 bases from V and 4 bases from J, with 6 bases in between. This CDR3 has 12 residues. For the CDR3, the DNA is TGTGCCATCAGTGAATGGAGCACTGAAGCTTTCTTT. Residues: CAISEWSTEAFF.

The rearrangement uses TRBV5-6 and TRBJ1-4, with a tentative D call TRBD1 (6 bases). Trimming took off 2 bases at V and 6 bases at J, with 11 bases between the two ends. The CDR3 runs 14 residues. Per the germline V gene, CDR1 is SGHDT and CDR2 is YYEEEE. DNA for the CDR3: TGTGCCAGCAGCTTACAGGGATTTGATGAAAAACTGTTTTTT. Translated, it gives CASSLQGFDEKLFF.

V gene TRBV6-2 or TRBV6-3 combines with J gene TRBJ1-2; no clear D. Trimming took 5 bases from V and 7 from J, leaving 11 bases between them. The CDR3 extends over 12 amino acids. Germline V gives CDR1 MNHEY, CDR2 SVGEGT. The CDR3 DNA sequence: TGTGCCAGCAGTCGTACACAGACTGGCTACACCTTC. It yields the protein CASSRTQTGYTF.

The chain employs TRBV4-1 and TRBJ2-3; 7 nucleotides align to TRBD2. The CDR3 contains 18 residues. The junction had 12 bases not matched to a gene; V was cut back by 3 bases and J by 0 bases. The V gene's germline CDR1 is MGHRA and CDR2 YSYEKL. The CDR3 nucleotides are TGCGCCAGCAGCCAGGGGCCCCAGCGGGGATTAAGCACAGATACGCAGTATTTT. This codes for CASSQGPQRGLSTDTQYF.

The chain couples TRBV5-1 to TRBJ1-5; 8 bases match TRBD1. The CDR3 consists of 16 residues. Germline values: CDR1 SGHRS, CDR2 YFSETQ. V lost 0 bases to trimming and J lost 6 bases; unmatched junction nucleotides: 8. CDR3 nucleotide sequence: TGCGCCAGCAGCTTGGATGCAGGGGGCGCATCTCAGCCCCAGCATTTT. Amino acids: CASSLDAGGASQPQHF.

As DNA, the CDR3 is TGTGCCAGCAGTGAATGGGGGACTGACTCTGGAAACACCATATATTTT. This gives the protein CASSEWGTDSGNTIYF. The V gene is TRBV6-1, the J gene TRBJ1-3, with TRBD1 as a possible D gene (5 bases). Germline V gives CDR1 MNHNS, CDR2 SASEGT. The CDR3 spans 16 residues. Trimming left V 2 bases short and J 0 bases short, with 11 bases between.

V and J are TRBV9 and TRBJ1-2; possible D gene TRBD1, 6 bases. The V gene lost 5 bases and the J gene lost 4 bases, with 12 bases spanning the gap. The CDR3 spans 13 residues. The germline gives CDR1 SGDLS, CDR2 YYNGEE. CDR3: CASRGGGVYGYTF. The DNA for the CDR3 is TGTGCCAGCAGGGGAGGGGGAGTCTATGGCTACACCTTC.